The 13 T cell receptor beta chains below all came from one sample that was sequenced in a study of cytomegalovirus exposure and HLA in healthy donors. PCR used 60 Vbeta primers and 13 Jbeta primers. Assay used: immunoSEQ multiplex PCR; TCRdb lists only in-frame clones, some missing. The sample contains approximately 130,000 clones, roughly 69% of which appear only once. The sample was PBMCs. Every receptor here comes from a human donor in good health.

This sequence joins TRBV7-9 and TRBJ2-7; maybe TRBD1 (6 bases). Germline-derived CDR1 and CDR2 are SEHNR and FQNEAQ (reference sequence). CDR3 length equals 12 residues. V lost 1 base and J lost 9, with 10 bases in between. CDR3 loop: CASSLETGLQYF. The CDR3 bases are TGTGCCAGCAGCTTAGAAACAGGGTTGCAGTACTTC.

The chain couples TRBV11-2 to TRBJ2-1; 8 bases agree with TRBD2. The CDR3 is made up of 15 amino acids. Trimming took 1 base from V and 10 from J; bases not matched to a gene: 9. Germline V lookup: CDR1 SGHAT, CDR2 FQNNGV. This CDR3 is CASSLGRGVQWEQFF. DNA for the CDR3: TGTGCCAGCAGCTTAGGGCGGGGGGTACAATGGGAGCAGTTCTTC.

The chain carries TRBV5-1 and TRBJ2-3; TRBD2 is a possible D gene (5 bases). Per germline, CDR1 SGHRS and CDR2 YFSETQ. The CDR3 covers 14 residues. Deletions cut 1 base from V and 7 bases from J, with 13 bases between. The DNA of the CDR3 is TGCGCCAGCAGCTTGTTGCTTTTAGCGAATACGCAGTATTTT. It encodes CASSLLLLANTQYF.

This chain connects TRBV7-2 to TRBJ1-5, with TRBD1 matching 10 bases. Losses at the gene ends were 7 bases for V and 5 bases for J; bases not matched to a gene: 11. Germline CDR1 reads SGHTA; CDR2 reads FQGNSA. The CDR3 has 16 residues. CDR3 in amino acids: CASTTSGQGTYQPQHF. The CDR3 bases are TGTGCCAGCACCACTTCGGGACAGGGGACATATCAGCCCCAGCATTTT.

This clone was detected once. The DNA for the CDR3 is TGTGCCAGCAGTTTATGGGCCCCCGGGGATATGGATAACAATGAGCAGTTCTTC. This sequence encodes CASSLWAPGDMDNNEQFF. The chain is built from TRBV27 and TRBJ2-1; D is perhaps TRBD2 (5 bases). The CDR3 spans 18 residues. Trimming took off 1 base at V and 5 bases at J, with 21 bases between the two ends. Germline V lookup: CDR1 MNHEY, CDR2 SMNVEV (reference sequence).

The chain has TRBV30 and TRBJ1-4, with D hard to call. The CDR3 covers 12 residues. V was cut by 2 bases and J by 7 bases, with 8 bases left in between. CDR1 is GTSNPN, CDR2 SVGIG, per germline (reference sequence). The CDR3 loop is CAWSSGSEKLFF. CDR3 coding DNA: TGTGCCTGGAGTTCCGGGAGTGAAAAACTGTTTTTT.

The chain couples TRBV28 to TRBJ2-3, with 8 bases identical to TRBD1. V shed 0 bases and J 1 base; nucleotides not matched to a gene: 0. This CDR3 contains 15 residues. Per the germline V gene, CDR1 is MDHEN and CDR2 is SYDVKM. The CDR3 sequence: CASSLWDRGTDTQYF. CDR3 DNA: TGTGCCAGCAGTTTATGGGACAGGGGCACAGATACGCAGTATTTT. The variable domain in full, completed from reference TRBV28 and TRBJ2-3, reads DVKVTQSSRYLVKRTGEKVFLECVQDMDHENMFWYRQDPGLGLRLIYFSYDVKMKEKGDIPEGYSVSREKKERFSLILESASTNQTSMYLCASSLWDRGTDTQYFGPGTRLTVL.

The sample holds a few counts of this clone. The chain employs TRBV7-8 and TRBJ2-3; maybe TRBD1 (7 bases). V lost 1 base, J lost 5 bases, and 16 bases lay in between. CDR1 is SGHVS, CDR2 FQNEAQ, per germline. There are 16 residues in the CDR3. The CDR3 nucleotides read TGTGCCAGCAGCTTAGGCGGCAGGGGGGTGGGAGATACGCAGTATTTT. Protein product: CASSLGGRGVGDTQYF.

The rearrangement joins TRBV29-1 to TRBJ1-1; TRBD1 aligns across 7 bases. The CDR3 consists of 13 residues. CDR1 and CDR2 (germline): SQVTM, ANQGSEA. The ends lost 7 bases at V and 4 bases at J; junction bases unmatched: 9. CDR3 sequence: CSANRGPGTEAFF. The CDR3 DNA reads TGCAGCGCTAACAGGGGCCCAGGCACTGAAGCTTTCTTT.

V gene TRBV7-2 combines with J gene TRBJ2-3, with a possible D match to TRBD1 (5 bases). The CDR3 covers 15 residues. Per the germline V gene, CDR1 is SGHTA and CDR2 is FQGNSA. V gave up 0 bases and J gave up 1 base, with 8 bases separating them. The CDR3 here is CASSLAQGGTDTQYF. The CDR3 DNA follows: TGTGCCAGCAGCTTAGCGCAGGGCGGCACAGATACGCAGTATTTT.

The chain's CDR3 is CASSLIARGDNGYTF. Written as DNA, the CDR3 is TGTGCCAGCAGCTTAATAGCCAGGGGGGACAATGGCTACACCTTC. The chain carries TRBV7-6 and TRBJ1-2; 7 bases map to TRBD1. Trimming cost V 2 bases and J 6 bases; bases outside gene matches: 9. The CDR3 covers 15 residues. Germline V lookup: CDR1 SGHVS, CDR2 FNYEAQ.

The chain carries TRBV6-5 and TRBJ1-5, with TRBD1 identical over 7 bases. V trimming: 1 base; J trimming: 0 bases; junction bases outside the gene matches: 0. Germline V gene lookup returns CDR1 MNHEY and CDR2 SVGAGI. The CDR3 is made up of 15 amino acids. The CDR3 sequence: CASSYWTGSNQPQHF. Written as DNA, the CDR3 is TGTGCCAGCAGTTACTGGACAGGTAGCAATCAGCCCCAGCATTTT.

This clone was seen once. The J gene is TRBJ1-1, the V gene TRBV10-3; perhaps TRBD1 as D (5 bases). Germline assignment: CDR1 ENHRY and CDR2 SYGVKD. The CDR3 sequence is 14 residues long. The germline V and J ends were trimmed by 10 bases and 1 base, with 16 bases remaining between them. The CDR3 protein is CATLGVPSNTEAFF. The CDR3 DNA is TGTGCCACCCTAGGGGTCCCCTCGAACACTGAAGCTTTCTTT.